In its sample, the clone carrying this T cell receptor (beta chain) was seen once. What it binds is not known. The CDR3 spans 14 residues. Trimming cost V 4 bases and J 5 bases, with 11 bases left between them. CDR1 and CDR2 (germline): MNHNS, SASEGT. The sample comes from a study of shared clonotypes between healthy human individuals. Execution of the assay was at deep level. Some 30,000 T cell genomes, or around 0.2 ug DNA, went into the sorted-subset replicate PCRs. Method: immunoSEQ multiplex PCR; TCRdb's copy keeps in-frame clones and lacks some. The table has 2 million to 2.5 million clones, approximately 94% seen once. General study findings and limits: Unshared clonotypes carried lower generation probabilities than those common to all four donors.

In the CD4+ fraction, cells were divided into CD45RA+ naive and CD45RA-negative memory subsets. The V call is TRBV6-1, the J call TRBJ1-4, with D perhaps matching TRBD1 (5 bases). The receptor's source is a man between 18 and 29 years old in good health. What was sequenced was naive CD4+ T cells sorted from blood. Noted subset: CD45RA+ positively selected. The CDR3, as DNA: TGTGCCAGCAGTGGTTGGGGGGGAAATGAAAAACTGTTTTTT. Translation gives CASSGWGGNEKLFF.